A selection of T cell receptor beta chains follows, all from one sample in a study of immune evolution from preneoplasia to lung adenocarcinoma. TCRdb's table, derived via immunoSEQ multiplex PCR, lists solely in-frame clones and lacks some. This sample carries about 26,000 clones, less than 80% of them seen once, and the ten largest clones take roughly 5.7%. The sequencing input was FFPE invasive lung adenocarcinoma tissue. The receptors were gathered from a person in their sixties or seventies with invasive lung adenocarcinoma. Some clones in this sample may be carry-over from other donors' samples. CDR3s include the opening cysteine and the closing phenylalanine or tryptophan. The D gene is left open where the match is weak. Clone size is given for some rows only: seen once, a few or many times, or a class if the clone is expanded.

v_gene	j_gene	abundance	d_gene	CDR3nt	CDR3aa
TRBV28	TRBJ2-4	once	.	TGTGCCAGCAGTTTAGACCCAAGACTAGCCAAAAACATTCAGTACTTC	CASSLDPRLAKNIQYF
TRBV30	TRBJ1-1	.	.	TGTGCCTGGAGTGCGCACAACTTGAACACTGAAGCTTTCTTT	CAWSAHNLNTEAFF
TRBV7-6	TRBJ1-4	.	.	TGTGCCAGCAGCTTAGAGATTGGGACTAATGAAAAACTGTTTTTT	CASSLEIGTNEKLFF
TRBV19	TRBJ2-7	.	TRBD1	TGTGCCAGTAGCTTGCAGGGGGCGGGTGAGCAGTACTTC	CASSLQGAGEQYF
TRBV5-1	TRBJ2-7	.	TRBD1	TGCGCCAGCAGCTCGGTGGAGGACAGGTTAACCTACGAGCAGTACTTC	CASSSVEDRLTYEQYF
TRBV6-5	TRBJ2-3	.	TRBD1	TGTGCCAGCAGTTACTCTGGGACAGGGTTCTCAGATACGCAGTATTTT	CASSYSGTGFSDTQYF
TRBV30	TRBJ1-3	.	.	TGTGCCTGGCGAAGCAATCGTGGAAACACCATATATTTT	CAWRSNRGNTIYF
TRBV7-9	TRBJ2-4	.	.	TGTGCCAGCAGCTCCTCTAGGACGGGCATTCAGTACTTC	CASSSSRTGIQYF
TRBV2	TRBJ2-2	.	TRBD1	TGTGCCAGCAGTATCGACAGGGCCTCCGGGGAGCTGTTTTTT	CASSIDRASGELFF
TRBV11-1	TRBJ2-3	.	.	TGTGCCAGCAGCTTGCAGGGGGGTGAAGATACGCAGTATTTT	CASSLQGGEDTQYF
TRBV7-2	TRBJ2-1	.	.	TGTGCCAGCAGCTTAAACCCCGAGGCCGCCCCGTTCTTC	CASSLNPEAAPFF
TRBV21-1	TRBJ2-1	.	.	TGTGCCAGCAGTCCCTTTGGCGGGAGGGGTAGTAATGAGCAGTTCTTC	CASSPFGGRGSNEQFF
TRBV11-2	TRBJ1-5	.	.	TGTGCCAGCAGCTTATTTGGCAATCAGCCCCAGCATTTT	CASSLFGNQPQHF
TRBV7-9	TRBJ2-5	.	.	TGTGCCAGCAGCCAAGACCCTGGGGAGACCCAGTACTTC	CASSQDPGETQYF
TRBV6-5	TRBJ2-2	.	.	TGTGCCAGCAGGATCACAGGAACCGGGGAGCTGTTTTTT	CASRITGTGELFF
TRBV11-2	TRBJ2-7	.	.	TGTGCCAGCAGCCAGGTCAGTCGAAGAGCCGAGCAGTACTTC	CASSQVSRRAEQYF
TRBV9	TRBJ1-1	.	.	TGTGCCAGCAGCGTAGGAGGGAGTTCCACTGAAGCTTTCTTT	CASSVGGSSTEAFF
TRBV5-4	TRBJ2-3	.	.	TGTGCCAGCAGCTTTGCGGGCCCTGGCACAGATACGCAGTATTTT	CASSFAGPGTDTQYF
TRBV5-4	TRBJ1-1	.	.	TGTGCCAGCAGCTTGACCCGGAAGAACACTGAAGCTTTCTTT	CASSLTRKNTEAFF
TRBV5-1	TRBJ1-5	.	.	TGCGCCAGCAGCTCCAAATCAGGGGAACGCAATCAGCCCCAGCATTTT	CASSSKSGERNQPQHF
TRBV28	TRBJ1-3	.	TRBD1	TGTGCCAGCAGTAAGAGGGGACAGGGGCTTAGAAACACCATATATTTT	CASSKRGQGLRNTIYF
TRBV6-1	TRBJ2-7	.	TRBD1	TGTGCCAGCAGGGCCCGGGTGACAGGGGCCTACGAGCAGTACTTC	CASRARVTGAYEQYF
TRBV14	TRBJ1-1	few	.	TGTGCCAGCAGCCCTCACACGTCCCGTCCCCAAGCTTTCTTT	CASSPHTSRPQAFF
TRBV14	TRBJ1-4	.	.	TGTGCCAGCAGCCAAGGAGGGGTGGGTGAAAAACTGTTTTTT	CASSQGGVGEKLFF
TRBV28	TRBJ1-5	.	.	TGTGCCAGCAGTGATACAACCGACCATCAGCCCCAGCATTTT	CASSDTTDHQPQHF
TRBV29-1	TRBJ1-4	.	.	TGCAGCGGGGCAGTTTCCCGTGAAAAACTGTTTTTT	CSGAVSREKLFF